This TCR beta chain was sequenced during a study of technical replicates of blood from a handful of donors. The V gene's germline CDR1 is MGHRA and CDR2 YSYEKL. CDR3 size: 15 residues. V was cut by 4 bases and J by 6 bases, with 16 bases left in between. Sequencing used immunoSEQ multiplex PCR; TCRdb keeps in-frame clones, though not all of them. The data show tens of thousands of clones, just over 90% seen once. The receptor was isolated from a human donor in good health. The chain couples TRBV4-1 to TRBJ1-5, with D tentatively TRBD1 (5 bases). Sample: T cells isolated from PBMCs. CDR3 residues: CASSLPGTSRQPQHF. The CDR3, as DNA: TGCGCCAGCAGCCTCCCGGGGACTTCCCGTCAGCCCCAGCATTTT.